Detailed here is one TCR beta chain. This clone was seen only a few times. Its antigen remains unidentified. Base qualities are not at hand, and no much larger clone is one base apart. The data stem from a study of blood T cell repertoires in COVID-19 (dated by TCRdb to about 2020). About the investigation overall: Collaborator samples came from the United States, Italy and Spain and covered acute and convalescent phases of COVID-19. The material from the prospective study consisted of cDNA or gDNA derived from T cells, B-cell-depleted T cells, or PBMCs. The dataset comprised deeply sampled blood TCRbeta repertoires from subjects exposed to, actively infected with, or recovered from COVID-19. The repertoires were released in a freely available public database meant as a resource for research on the immune response to SARS-CoV-2. Samples were obtained from the ongoing ImmuneRACE study (first 160 participants) and from 1,000 to 1,500 subjects provided by 6 global collaborators. Nearly every sample came with metadata listing a de-identified subject ID, COVID-19 status, age in years and sex. Where HLA class I and class II types were available, the types were taken from metadata supplied by the sample provider, not from assay-based typing.

The research as a whole found: The quantity of clinical and demographic metadata differed by source and by participant and was supplied without curation.

Another Seattle source contributed samples from volunteer blood donors who had recovered from COVID-19. Collaborating institutions collected whole blood in K2EDTA tubes following their own protocols. For TCRbeta analysis, collaborators shipped samples in one of three forms: frozen whole blood, isolated PBMCs, or DNA extracted from either of those sample types. The immunoSEQ Assay, a bias-controlled multiplex PCR, was used to amplify TCRbeta CDR3 regions from genomic DNA. The source study handled its data this way. Within the assay, amplification of reference gene primers was used to estimate how many nucleated cells each sample contained. Sequence reads were collapsed and filtered to measure the absolute abundance of every unique TCRbeta CDR3 rearrangement. For each sample, productive Simpson clonality was calculated by taking the square root of Simpson's diversity index across productive rearrangements. TCRdb carries this immuneACCESS record with in-frame sequences only. Its versions omit some clonotypes, under half of them owing to an unresolved V gene in the studies checked, with the rest unexplained. The V and J calls and clone size are taken from that table; D and trimming were inferred from the DNA. This sample comprises hundreds of thousands of clones, roughly 86% of them detected only once. The top ten clonotypes cover 1.5% to 2% of the sample.

The CDR3 runs 12 amino acids, cysteine and phenylalanine included. Only the CDR3 part of the read is kept: 36 bases, read in frame from the first base. V is pared back by 8 bases and J by 3 bases, with 8 bases lying between the germline termini. CDR1 and CDR2 (SNHLY, FYNNEI) derive from the germline V gene. The receptor's source is a woman aged 55-69 years who had recovered from COVID-19. The chain employs TRBV2 and TRBJ1-5, and perhaps TRBD1 as D gene, on 6 matching bases. Sequencing was performed on peripheral blood. The nucleotides are TGTGCCAGCCGGGACAACAATCAGCCCCAGCATTTT. Translated, it reads CASRDNNQPQHF.